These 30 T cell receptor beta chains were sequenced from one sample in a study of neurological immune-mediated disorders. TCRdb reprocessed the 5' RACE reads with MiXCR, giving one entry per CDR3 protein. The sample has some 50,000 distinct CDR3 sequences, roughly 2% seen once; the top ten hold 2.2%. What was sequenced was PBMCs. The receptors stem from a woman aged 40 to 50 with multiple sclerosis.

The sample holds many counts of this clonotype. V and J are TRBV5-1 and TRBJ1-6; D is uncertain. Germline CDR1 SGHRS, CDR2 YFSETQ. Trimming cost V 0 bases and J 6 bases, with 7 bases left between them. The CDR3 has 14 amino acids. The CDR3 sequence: CASSLAASNSPLHF. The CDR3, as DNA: TGCGCCAGCAGCTTGGCAGCCTCTAATTCACCCCTCCACTTT.

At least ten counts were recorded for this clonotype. The CDR3 region is CASSLAAGSPLEQYF. The CDR3 bases are TGCGCCAGCAGCTTGGCGGCGGGGTCCCCTCTTGAGCAGTACTTC. The chain couples TRBV5-1 to TRBJ2-7, with D maybe TRBD2 (6 bases). Germline V gene sequence: CDR1 SGHRS, CDR2 YFSETQ. V was clipped by 0 bases and J by 7 bases, with 17 bases between them. The CDR3 loop spans 15 amino acids.

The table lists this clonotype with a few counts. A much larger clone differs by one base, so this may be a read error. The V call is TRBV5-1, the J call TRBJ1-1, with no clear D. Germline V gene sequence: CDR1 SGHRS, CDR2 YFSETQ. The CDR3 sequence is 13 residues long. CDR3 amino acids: CTSTLDLNTEAFF. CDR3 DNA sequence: TGCACCAGCACATTGGACTTGAACACTGAAGCTTTCTTT.

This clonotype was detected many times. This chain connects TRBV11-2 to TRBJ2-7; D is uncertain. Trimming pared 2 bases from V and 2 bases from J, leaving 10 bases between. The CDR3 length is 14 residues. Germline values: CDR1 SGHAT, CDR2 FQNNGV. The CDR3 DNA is TGTGCCAGCAGCTTACGGGCAGAGACCTACGAGCAGTACTTC. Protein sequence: CASSLRAETYEQYF.

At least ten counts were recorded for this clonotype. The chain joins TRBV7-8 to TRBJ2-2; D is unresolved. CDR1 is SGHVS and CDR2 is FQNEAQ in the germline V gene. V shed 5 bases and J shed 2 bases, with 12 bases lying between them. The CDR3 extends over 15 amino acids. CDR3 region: CASSLPADNTGELFF. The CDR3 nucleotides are TGTGCCAGCAGCCTACCGGCGGATAACACCGGGGAGCTGTTTTTT.

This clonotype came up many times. The CDR3 reads CASSQGWEAEAFF. The CDR3 DNA reads as TGTGCCAGCAGCCAAGGGTGGGAAGCTGAAGCTTTCTTT. This chain joins TRBV3-1 and TRBJ1-1; D is undetermined. The CDR3 spans 13 residues. Trimming removed 1 base at V and 6 bases at J, with 9 bases between. Germline V CDR1 and CDR2: LGHDT, YNNKEL (reference sequence).

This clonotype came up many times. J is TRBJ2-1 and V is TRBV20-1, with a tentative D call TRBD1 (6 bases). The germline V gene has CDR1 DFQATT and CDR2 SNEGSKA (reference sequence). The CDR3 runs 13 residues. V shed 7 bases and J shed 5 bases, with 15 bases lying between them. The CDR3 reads CSVERGSNNEQFF. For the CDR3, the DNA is TGCAGTGTCGAAAGGGGGAGTAACAATGAGCAGTTCTTC.

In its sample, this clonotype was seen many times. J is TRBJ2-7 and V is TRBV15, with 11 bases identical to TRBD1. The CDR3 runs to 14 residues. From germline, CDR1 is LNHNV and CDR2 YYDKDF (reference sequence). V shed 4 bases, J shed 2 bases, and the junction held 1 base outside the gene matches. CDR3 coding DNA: TGTGCCACCAGCAAGGGACAGGGGGCCTACGAGCAGTACTTC. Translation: CATSKGQGAYEQYF.

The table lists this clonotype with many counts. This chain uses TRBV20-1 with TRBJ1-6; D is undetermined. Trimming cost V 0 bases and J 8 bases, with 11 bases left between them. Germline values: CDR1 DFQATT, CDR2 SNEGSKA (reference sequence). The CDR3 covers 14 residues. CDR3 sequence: CSAREEGGHSPLHF. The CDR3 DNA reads TGCAGTGCTAGAGAGGAGGGAGGACATTCACCCCTCCACTTT.

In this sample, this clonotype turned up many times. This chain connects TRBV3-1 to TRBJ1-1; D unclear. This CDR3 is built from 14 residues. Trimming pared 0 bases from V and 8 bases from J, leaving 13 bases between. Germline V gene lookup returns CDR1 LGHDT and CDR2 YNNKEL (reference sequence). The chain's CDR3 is CASSQEIGTDEAFF. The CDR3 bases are TGTGCCAGCAGCCAAGAAATAGGCACCGACGAAGCTTTCTTT.

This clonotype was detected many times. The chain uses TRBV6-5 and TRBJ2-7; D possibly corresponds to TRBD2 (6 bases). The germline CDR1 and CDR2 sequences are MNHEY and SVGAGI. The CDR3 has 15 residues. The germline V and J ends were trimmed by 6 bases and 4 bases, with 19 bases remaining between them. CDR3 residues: CASRPPGGAKYEQYF. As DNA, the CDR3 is TGTGCCAGCAGACCCCCCGGCGGGGCCAAGTACGAGCAGTACTTC.

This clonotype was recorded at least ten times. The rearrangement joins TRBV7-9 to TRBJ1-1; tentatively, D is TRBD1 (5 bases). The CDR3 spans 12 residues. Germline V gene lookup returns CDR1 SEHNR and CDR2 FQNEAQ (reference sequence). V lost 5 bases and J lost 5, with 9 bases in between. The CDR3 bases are TGTGCCAGCAGCGCAGGGCATACTGAAGCTTTCTTT. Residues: CASSAGHTEAFF.

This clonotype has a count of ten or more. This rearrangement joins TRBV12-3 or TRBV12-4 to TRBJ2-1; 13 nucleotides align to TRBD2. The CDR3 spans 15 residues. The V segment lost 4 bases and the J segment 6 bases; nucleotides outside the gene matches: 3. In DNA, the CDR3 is TGTGCCAGCAGTTGGACTAGCGGGGGAGGCAATGAGCAGTTCTTC. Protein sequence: CASSWTSGGGNEQFF.

CDR3 loop: CASLRGASGNTIYF. For the CDR3, the DNA is TGTGCCAGCTTACGGGGGGCATCTGGAAACACCATATATTTT. The chain links TRBV7-6 to TRBJ1-3; perhaps TRBD1 as D (6 bases). This CDR3 contains 14 residues. The V gene lost 8 bases and the J gene lost 1 base, with 12 bases spanning the gap. The germline CDR1 and CDR2 sequences are SGHVS and FNYEAQ.

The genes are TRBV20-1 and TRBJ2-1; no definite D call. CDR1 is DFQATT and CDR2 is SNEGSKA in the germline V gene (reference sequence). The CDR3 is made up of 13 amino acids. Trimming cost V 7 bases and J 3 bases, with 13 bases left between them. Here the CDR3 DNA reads TGCAGTGATCCTGGAAAGGTCTACAATGAGCAGTTCTTC. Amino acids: CSDPGKVYNEQFF.

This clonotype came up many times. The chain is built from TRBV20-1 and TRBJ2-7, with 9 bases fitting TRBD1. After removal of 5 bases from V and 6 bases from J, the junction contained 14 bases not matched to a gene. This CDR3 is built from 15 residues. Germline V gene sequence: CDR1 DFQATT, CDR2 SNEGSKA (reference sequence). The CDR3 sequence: CSAAWLQGAPGEQYF. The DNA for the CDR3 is TGCAGTGCTGCCTGGCTACAGGGGGCGCCTGGCGAGCAGTACTTC.

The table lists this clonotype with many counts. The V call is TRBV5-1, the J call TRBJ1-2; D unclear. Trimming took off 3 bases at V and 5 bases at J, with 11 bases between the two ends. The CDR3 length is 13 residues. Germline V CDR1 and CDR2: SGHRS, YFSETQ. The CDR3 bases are TGCGCCAGCAGCTCGGGTGGGCCTTATGGCTACACCTTC. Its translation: CASSSGGPYGYTF.

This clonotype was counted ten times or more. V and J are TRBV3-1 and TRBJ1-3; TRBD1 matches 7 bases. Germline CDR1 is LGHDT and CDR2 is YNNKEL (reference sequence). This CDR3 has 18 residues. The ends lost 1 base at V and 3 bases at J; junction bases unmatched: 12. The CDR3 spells CASSQVPSLQGSGNTIYF. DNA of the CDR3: TGTGCCAGCAGCCAAGTTCCCTCGCTACAGGGGAGTGGAAACACCATATATTTT.

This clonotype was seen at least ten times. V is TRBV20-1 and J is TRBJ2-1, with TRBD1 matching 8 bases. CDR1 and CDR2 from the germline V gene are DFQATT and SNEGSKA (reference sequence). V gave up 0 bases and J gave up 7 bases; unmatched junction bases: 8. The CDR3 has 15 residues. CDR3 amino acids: CSARDPGGAGNEQFF. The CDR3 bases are TGCAGTGCTAGAGATCCAGGGGGCGCAGGGAATGAGCAGTTCTTC.

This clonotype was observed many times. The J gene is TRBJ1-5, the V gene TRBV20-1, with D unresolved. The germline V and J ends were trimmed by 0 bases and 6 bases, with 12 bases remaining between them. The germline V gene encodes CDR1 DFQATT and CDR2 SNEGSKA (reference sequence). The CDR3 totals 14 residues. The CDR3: CSARDRVGIQPQHF. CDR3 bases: TGCAGTGCTAGAGATCGGGTGGGAATTCAGCCCCAGCATTTT.

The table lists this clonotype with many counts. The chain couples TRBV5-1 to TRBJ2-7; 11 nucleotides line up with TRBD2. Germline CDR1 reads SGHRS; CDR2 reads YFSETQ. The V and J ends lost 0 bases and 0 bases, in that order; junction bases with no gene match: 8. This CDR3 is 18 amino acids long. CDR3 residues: CASSLASGGSSSSYEQYF. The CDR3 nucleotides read TGCGCCAGCAGCTTGGCTAGCGGGGGGTCCTCGTCCTCCTACGAGCAGTACTTC. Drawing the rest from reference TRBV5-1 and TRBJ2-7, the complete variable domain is KAGVTQTPRYLIKTRGQQVTLSCSPISGHRSVSWYQQTPGQGLQFLFEYFSETQRNKGNFPGRFSGRQFSNSRSEMNVSTLELGDSALYLCASSLASGGSSSSYEQYFGPGTRLTVT.

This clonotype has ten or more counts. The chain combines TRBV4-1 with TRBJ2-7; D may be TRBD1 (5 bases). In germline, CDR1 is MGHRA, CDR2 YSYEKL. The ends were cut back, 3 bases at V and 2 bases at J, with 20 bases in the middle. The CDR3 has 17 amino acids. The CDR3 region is CASSQMEKGELPYEQYF. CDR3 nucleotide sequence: TGCGCCAGCAGCCAGATGGAAAAAGGGGAATTACCCTACGAGCAGTACTTC.

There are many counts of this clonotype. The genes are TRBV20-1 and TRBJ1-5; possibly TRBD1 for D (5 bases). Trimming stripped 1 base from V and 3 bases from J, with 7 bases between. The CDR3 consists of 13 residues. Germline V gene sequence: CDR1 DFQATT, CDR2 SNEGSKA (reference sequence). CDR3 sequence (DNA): TGCAGTGCTAGAGGACAGCTCAATCAGCCCCAGCATTTT. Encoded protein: CSARGQLNQPQHF.

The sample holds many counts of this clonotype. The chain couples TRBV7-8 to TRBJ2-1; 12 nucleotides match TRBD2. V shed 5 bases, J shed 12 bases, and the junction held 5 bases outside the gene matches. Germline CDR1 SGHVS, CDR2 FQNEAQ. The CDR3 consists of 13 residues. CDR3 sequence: CASSPGLAGRQFF. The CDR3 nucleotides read TGTGCCAGCAGCCCAGGACTAGCGGGGCGGCAGTTCTTC.

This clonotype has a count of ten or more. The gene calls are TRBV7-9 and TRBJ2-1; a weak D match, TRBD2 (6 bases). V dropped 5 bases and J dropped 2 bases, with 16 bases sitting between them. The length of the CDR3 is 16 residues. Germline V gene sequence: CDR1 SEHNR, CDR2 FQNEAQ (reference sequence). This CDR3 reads CASSPRGTLPYNEQFF. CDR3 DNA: TGTGCCAGCAGCCCCCGAGGGACTCTTCCCTACAATGAGCAGTTCTTC.

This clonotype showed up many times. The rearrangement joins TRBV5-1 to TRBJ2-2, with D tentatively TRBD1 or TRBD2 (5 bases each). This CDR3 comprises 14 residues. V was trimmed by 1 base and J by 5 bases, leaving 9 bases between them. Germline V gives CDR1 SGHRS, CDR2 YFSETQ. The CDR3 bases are TGCGCCAGCAGCTTGATGGGGGTTACCGGGGAGCTGTTTTTT. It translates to CASSLMGVTGELFF.

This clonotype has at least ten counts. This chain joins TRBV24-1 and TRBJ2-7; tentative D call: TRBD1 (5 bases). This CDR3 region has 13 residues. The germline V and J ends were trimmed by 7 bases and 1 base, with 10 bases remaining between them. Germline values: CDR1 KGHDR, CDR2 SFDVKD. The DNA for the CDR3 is TGTGCCACCAGGCTAGGGGATTCCTACGAGCAGTACTTC. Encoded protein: CATRLGDSYEQYF.

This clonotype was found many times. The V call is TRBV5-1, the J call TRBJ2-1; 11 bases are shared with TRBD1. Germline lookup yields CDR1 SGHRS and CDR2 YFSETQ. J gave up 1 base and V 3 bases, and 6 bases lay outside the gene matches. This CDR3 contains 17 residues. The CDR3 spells CASSSWTGGWSYNEQFF. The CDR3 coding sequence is TGCGCCAGCAGCTCCTGGACAGGGGGCTGGTCCTACAATGAGCAGTTCTTC.

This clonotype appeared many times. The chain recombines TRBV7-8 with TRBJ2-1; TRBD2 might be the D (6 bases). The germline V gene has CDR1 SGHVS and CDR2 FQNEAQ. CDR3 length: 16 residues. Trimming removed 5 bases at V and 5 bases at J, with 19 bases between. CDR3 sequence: CASSELRRGNNNEQFF. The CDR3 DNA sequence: TGTGCCAGCAGCGAACTCCGACGGGGGAATAACAATGAGCAGTTCTTC.

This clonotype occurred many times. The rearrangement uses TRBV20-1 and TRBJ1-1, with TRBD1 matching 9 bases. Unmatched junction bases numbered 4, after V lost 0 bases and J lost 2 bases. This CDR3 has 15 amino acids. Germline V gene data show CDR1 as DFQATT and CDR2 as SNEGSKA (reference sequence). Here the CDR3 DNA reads TGCAGTGCTAGAGACCCGACAGGGGGTAACACTGAAGCTTTCTTT. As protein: CSARDPTGGNTEAFF.